This TCR beta chain was captured by sequencing in a study of blood T cell repertoires in COVID-19 (dated by TCRdb to about 2020). Describing the broader study: Collaborator samples came from the United States, Italy and Spain and covered acute and convalescent phases of COVID-19. The material from the prospective study consisted of cDNA or gDNA derived from T cells, B-cell-depleted T cells, or PBMCs. Samples came from the ongoing ImmuneRACE study (first 160 participants) plus 1,254 subjects from 6 global collaborators. The repertoires were released in a freely available public database intended as a resource for research on the immune response to SARS-CoV-2. The sample metadata nearly always contained a de-identified subject ID, COVID-19 status, age in years and sex. Where available, HLA class I and class II types were taken from metadata supplied by the sample provider and were not determined by assay-based typing. Deeply sampled blood TCRbeta repertoires from subjects exposed to, actively infected with, or recovered from COVID-19 were included in the dataset. Findings and caveats that apply to the study as a whole: Clinical and demographic metadata were provided uncurated, with the amount varying by source and participant.

Inclusive of the bounding cysteine and phenylalanine, the CDR3 is 14 residues long. Only the CDR3 DNA stays, 42 bases, in frame from base 1. V lost 2 bases and J lost 6 bases; the stretch between them is 9 bases long. CDR1 and CDR2 were assigned from the germline V gene as SGHRS and YFSETQ. The immunoSEQ Assay, a bias-controlled multiplex PCR, was used to amplify TCRbeta CDR3 regions from genomic DNA. Per the original workflow: Nucleated cell counts per sample were estimated from amplification of reference gene primers within the assay. Sequence reads were collapsed and filtered to measure the absolute abundance of every unique TCRbeta CDR3 rearrangement. For each sample, productive Simpson clonality was calculated by taking the square root of Simpson's diversity index across productive rearrangements. TCRdb mirrors the immuneACCESS table, restricted to in-frame sequences. Some clones are absent from its copies; in checked studies, under half trace to an unresolved V gene, and the reason for the others is unknown. Clonal size and the V and J genes are those of that table, whereas D and trimming came from the DNA. Across this sample there are 250,000 to 350,000 clones, with 85% to 90% seen only once. The biggest ten clones account for more than 9% of the sample.

Enrolling through a virtual design, the prospective study's participants ranged in age from roughly 18 to 95 years and lived across about two dozen United States geographic areas. In the prospective study, cohorts were assigned on the basis of participant-reported clinical history obtained from a screening survey and a study questionnaire. Recovered participants in ImmuneRACE Cohort 3 were defined as having two consecutive negative NP/OP PCR tests, clearance from a healthcare professional, or resolution of symptoms. In the prospective study, whole blood, serum and a nasopharyngeal or oropharyngeal swab were collected from each participant by mobile phlebotomists. Participants in the prospective study had the option to provide additional blood draws and questionnaires over a 2-month period. Before DNA extraction, blood samples from the prospective study were shipped at room temperature or frozen.

For this clone: Its antigen specificity is not known. No per-base quality is available; no much larger clone lies one base away.

The sample consisted of PBMCs or T cells enriched from blood (not recorded which). This sequence originates from a woman aged 18-30 years who had recovered from COVID-19. The sequence is built from TRBV5-1 and TRBJ1-6, with a tentative D gene TRBD1 over 5 matching bases. The CDR3 region has the sequence CASSFQGTNSPLHF. The DNA is TGCGCCAGCAGCTTCCAGGGCACTAATTCACCCCTCCACTTT.